This passage covers 9 T cell receptor beta chains from one sample sequenced in a study of shared T cell receptors in the human thymus. Assay: immunoSEQ multiplex PCR; the TCRdb copy retains only in-frame clones and omits some. The sample lists about 380,000 clones, 85% to 95% occurring once. Sequencing input: thymocytes. These receptors all come from a human donor.

The chain links TRBV28 to TRBJ1-1, with D hard to call. CDR1 MDHEN and CDR2 SYDVKM come from the germline V gene. V lost 2 bases and J 3 bases, leaving 13 bases between the germline ends. The CDR3 length is 15 residues. The DNA for the CDR3 is TGTGCCAGCAGTTTAGACCACTTCTTGGACACTGAAGCTTTCTTT. Its translation: CASSLDHFLDTEAFF.

The chain recombines TRBV5-4 with TRBJ2-7; D may be TRBD1 (7 bases). CDR1 is SGHNT, CDR2 YYREEE, per germline (reference sequence). Trimming took off 3 bases at V and 6 bases at J, with 22 bases between the two ends. The length of the CDR3 is 16 residues. This CDR3 is CASSWGVPGTAGEQYF. In DNA, the CDR3 is TGTGCCAGCAGCTGGGGGGTCCCCGGGACAGCGGGCGAGCAGTACTTC.

The chain combines TRBV6-4 with TRBJ2-1; 8 nucleotides line up with TRBD2. The V segment lost 0 bases and the J segment 3 bases; nucleotides outside the gene matches: 7. Looked up from germline, CDR1 is MRHNA and CDR2 is SNTAGT. The CDR3 consists of 17 residues. The CDR3, as DNA: TGTGCCAGCAGTGACTCGAAATCACTAGCGGACTACAATGAGCAGTTCTTC. Translating it yields CASSDSKSLADYNEQFF.

V is TRBV4-2 and J is TRBJ2-7; perhaps TRBD2 as D (6 bases). In germline, CDR1 is LGHNA, CDR2 YNFKEQ. V gave up 5 bases and J gave up 2 bases, with 13 bases separating them. The CDR3 spans 14 residues. This chain's CDR3 is CASSSRDFTYEQYF. For the CDR3, the DNA is TGTGCCAGCAGCTCCCGGGACTTTACCTACGAGCAGTACTTC.

The gene calls are TRBV18 and TRBJ2-1; 7 nucleotides match TRBD2. The length of the CDR3 is 12 residues. Germline V gene lookup returns CDR1 KGHSH and CDR2 LQKENI. Losses at the gene ends were 6 bases for V and 11 bases for J; bases not matched to a gene: 7. This CDR3 is CASSPGLRQQFF. The CDR3, as DNA: TGTGCCAGCTCGCCGGGACTACGACAGCAGTTCTTC.

V and J are TRBV27 and TRBJ2-7; 8 bases align to TRBD1. The junction had 4 bases not matched to a gene; V was cut back by 3 bases and J by 3 bases. The CDR3 loop spans 14 amino acids. Germline V gene lookup returns CDR1 MNHEY and CDR2 SMNVEV (reference sequence). In DNA form, the CDR3 reads TGTGCCAGCAGTTTTGGACAGGGCGGCTACGAGCAGTACTTC. It is translated as CASSFGQGGYEQYF.

The chain joins TRBV2 to TRBJ2-1, with 8 bases that match TRBD2. Trimming cost V 7 bases and J 10 bases; bases outside gene matches: 15. From germline, CDR1 is SNHLY and CDR2 FYNNEI. The CDR3 covers 15 residues. DNA for the CDR3: TGTGCCAGCATGCAACCCTCGGGACTAGTGCGGGAGCAGTTCTTC. Translating gives CASMQPSGLVREQFF. Filled out from reference TRBV2 and TRBJ2-1, the complete variable domain reads EPEVTQTPSHQVTQMGQEVILRCVPISNHLYFYWYRQILGQKVEFLVSFYNNEISEKSEIFDDQFSVERPDGSNFTLKIRSTKLEDSAMYFCASMQPSGLVREQFFGPGTRLTVL.

The chain employs TRBV5-8 and TRBJ2-7; 9 nucleotides agree with TRBD1. Germline V CDR1 and CDR2: SGHTS, YDEGEE. V shed 4 bases and J 2 bases; nucleotides not matched to a gene: 7. The CDR3 totals 15 residues. The CDR3 DNA follows: TGTGCCAGCAGCCCCGACAGGGGGTGGGCCTACGAGCAGTACTTC. Translating it yields CASSPDRGWAYEQYF.

The rearrangement uses TRBV13 and TRBJ2-7, with D maybe TRBD1 (6 bases). Germline lookup yields CDR1 PRHDT and CDR2 FYEKMQ (reference sequence). The CDR3 has 16 residues. Trimming stripped 1 base from V and 3 bases from J, with 16 bases between. CDR3 sequence reads: CASSLVAAGELYEQYF. The CDR3 DNA follows: TGTGCCAGCAGCTTAGTAGCAGCAGGGGAACTCTACGAGCAGTACTTC.